This is a list of T cell receptor beta chains from one sample in a study of CD8+CD57+ T cells in acquired aplastic anemia. TCRdb ran MiXCR on the reads and lists one entry per CDR3 protein. The sample records about 290,000 distinct CDR3 sequences, about 50% being singletons. Sequencing used sorted CD4+, CD8+, or CD8+CD57+ T cells (not recorded which) from PBMCs. The receptor source for this set is a human donor with aplastic anemia. Both conserved end residues are part of each CDR3. D genes are given only for firm matches. Clone size is not always given. Where it is, it says once, few, many or a class for expanded clones.

CDR3nt: TGCGCCAGCAGCGGGTCTAGCGGGCCTACCACAGATACGCAGTATTTT; CDR3aa: CASSGSSGPTTDTQYF; j_gene: TRBJ2-3; d_gene: TRBD2; abundance: once; v_gene: TRBV5-1
CDR3nt: TGTGCCATCAGTGAGACCTCATCTAGCGGAGATACGCAGTATTTT; CDR3aa: CAISETSSSGDTQYF; j_gene: TRBJ2-3; d_gene: TRBD2; abundance: many; v_gene: TRBV10-3
CDR3nt: TGTGCCAGCAGCTTAGTGGGGGGGGCAGCCTCTAAATCACCCCTCCACTTT; CDR3aa: CASSLVGGAASKSPLHF; j_gene: TRBJ1-6; d_gene: NA; abundance: few; v_gene: TRBV7-9
CDR3nt: TGCGCCAGCAGTGAGTCGATGGTGGGAGTACAGTACTTC; CDR3aa: CASSESMVGVQYF; j_gene: TRBJ2-7; d_gene: NA; abundance: few; v_gene: TRBV10-2
CDR3nt: TGTGCCAGCAGCCAAGATGGGACTAGCGGGAGTTACGAGCAGTACTTC; CDR3aa: CASSQDGTSGSYEQYF; j_gene: TRBJ2-7; d_gene: TRBD2; abundance: NA; v_gene: TRBV4-2
CDR3nt: TGCAGTGCTTACCTATCGACTAGGGGAGGAGAGACCCAGTACTTC; CDR3aa: CSAYLSTRGGETQYF; j_gene: TRBJ2-5; d_gene: NA; abundance: NA; v_gene: TRBV20-1
CDR3nt: TGTGCCAGCAGCGGGCGGGAGGGCCCGGAGACCCAGTACTTC; CDR3aa: CASSGREGPETQYF; j_gene: TRBJ2-5; d_gene: TRBD2; abundance: NA; v_gene: TRBV9
CDR3nt: TGCAGTGCTAGAGAAGGGACCCGTGCAGATACGCAGTATTTT; CDR3aa: CSAREGTRADTQYF; j_gene: TRBJ2-3; d_gene: NA; abundance: NA; v_gene: TRBV20-1
CDR3nt: TGTGCCAGTAGTATGGCGGGCGGGAGCTCCTACAATGAGCAGTTCTTC; CDR3aa: CASSMAGGSSYNEQFF; j_gene: TRBJ2-1; d_gene: TRBD2; abundance: NA; v_gene: TRBV19
CDR3nt: TGTGCCAGCAGCTTAAGCGGTTCAGTTGGAAACACCATATATTTT; CDR3aa: CASSLSGSVGNTIYF; j_gene: TRBJ1-3; d_gene: NA; abundance: many; v_gene: TRBV7-3
CDR3nt: TGCGCCAGCAGTGAGTCGGGCGTATACTCCTACGAGCAGTACTTC; CDR3aa: CASSESGVYSYEQYF; j_gene: TRBJ2-7; d_gene: NA; abundance: few; v_gene: TRBV10-2
CDR3nt: TGTGCCAGCAGCCCAGGGGACAGCCCCTACGAGCAGTACTTC; CDR3aa: CASSPGDSPYEQYF; j_gene: TRBJ2-7; d_gene: TRBD1; abundance: NA; v_gene: TRBV7-3
CDR3nt: TGTGCCAGCAGCCGAGACAATAACTATGGCTACACCTTC; CDR3aa: CASSRDNNYGYTF; j_gene: TRBJ1-2; d_gene: NA; abundance: NA; v_gene: TRBV14
CDR3nt: TGTGCCAGTAAAACGGACGTGGGGCAAGCACCCCTCCACTTT; CDR3aa: CASKTDVGQAPLHF; j_gene: TRBJ1-6; d_gene: NA; abundance: once; v_gene: TRBV2
CDR3nt: TGCGCCAGCAGTGAGTCGCGGCAGGGGTCTGAAGCTTTCTTT; CDR3aa: CASSESRQGSEAFF; j_gene: TRBJ1-1; d_gene: NA; abundance: many; v_gene: TRBV10-1
CDR3nt: TGTGCCATCAGAGGGACAGGAGACAACACTGAAGCTTTCTTT; CDR3aa: CAIRGTGDNTEAFF; j_gene: TRBJ1-1; d_gene: TRBD1; abundance: NA; v_gene: TRBV10-3
CDR3nt: TGCAGTGCTATAGATCTATGGGGAGGGTTTAATGAGCAGTTCTTC; CDR3aa: CSAIDLWGGFNEQFF; j_gene: TRBJ2-1; d_gene: TRBD2; abundance: NA; v_gene: TRBV20-1
CDR3nt: TGTGCCAGCAGCTTAGCGTTGACAGGAAACTATCAGCCCCAGCATTTT; CDR3aa: CASSLALTGNYQPQHF; j_gene: TRBJ1-5; d_gene: NA; abundance: NA; v_gene: TRBV7-8
CDR3nt: TGTGCCAGTAGTCCGGGACTAGCAGGGGGAGAGACCCAGTACTTC; CDR3aa: CASSPGLAGGETQYF; j_gene: TRBJ2-5; d_gene: TRBD2; abundance: few; v_gene: TRBV5-1